This TCR beta chain was obtained from a study of T cell responses to AZD1222 COVID-19 vaccine. Study observations and caveats: Recipients of AZD1222 seropositive at baseline numbered only five or six. Spike-spanning, vaccine-associated CD4 TCRs were dominant at 160-218 and 743-854. Clonal diversity may have been underestimated in mostly white British donors. The repertoires were collected only after the peak T cell response.

Generated by immunoSEQ multiplex PCR, the TCRdb table keeps only in-frame clones and is missing some. The sample holds around 150,000 clones, about 90% seen once. Germline values: CDR1 KGHSH, CDR2 LQKENI. The germline V and J ends were trimmed by 3 bases and 4 bases, with 18 bases remaining between them. The CDR3 totals 16 residues. As for this clone: Its antigen is currently unknown.

The sequencing used peripheral blood, collected on day 0 of AZD1222 vaccination. The J gene is TRBJ1-1, the V gene TRBV18, with D hard to call. This sequence was found in an adult in good health. The CDR3 is CASSPALAGDLTEAFF. CDR3 coding DNA: TGTGCCAGCTCACCCGCGCTGGCGGGAGATCTCACTGAAGCTTTCTTT.